This T cell receptor beta chain was captured in a study of blood T cell repertoires in COVID-19. Germline assignment: CDR1 SNHLY and CDR2 FYNNEI. The CDR3 runs to 14 residues. Between the trimmed V and J ends, which lost 6 bases and 7 bases, there was a span of 18 bases. Data came from immunoSEQ multiplex PCR; TCRdb stores just in-frame clones and leaves some out. The profile shows 200,000 to 250,000 clones, just under 85% of them singletons. Sequencing was done on a sample of peripheral blood. This chain joins TRBV2 and TRBJ2-5, with D perhaps TRBD2 (7 bases). This TCR derives from a woman between 45 and 65 years old with active or convalescent COVID-19. The CDR3 loop is CASRERGAPGTQYF. CDR3 nucleotide sequence: TGTGCCAGCAGGGAACGGGGGGCCCCGGGGACCCAGTACTTC.